The 12 T cell receptor beta chains listed next were all sequenced from one sample in a study of T cells in Graves' hyperthyroidism and ophthalmopathy. TCR beta CDR3 regions were amplified from RNA. A set of HTBI primers served as the primers for a first-round RT-PCR of the TCR CDR3. TCRdb used MiXCR to reprocess the multiplex PCR reads, holding one entry per CDR3 protein. The sample lists fewer than 550,000 distinct CDR3 sequences, around 24% occurring once. The sequenced sample was blood. These receptor sequences come from a woman in her 30s with Graves' ophthalmopathy.

At least ten counts were recorded for this clonotype. The chain uses TRBV12-5 and TRBJ1-2; no firm D call. V lost 7 bases and J 4 bases, leaving 22 bases between the germline ends. This CDR3 contains 16 residues. The germline V gene encodes CDR1 LGHNT and CDR2 FRNRAP. The CDR3, as DNA: TGTGCTAGTGCCGATTCGGATTCAGGCCCCTCCTATGGCTACACCTTC. This codes for CASADSDSGPSYGYTF.

CDR3 DNA sequence: TGCGCCAGCAGCACGGGACCGAATTTCTACGAGCAGTACTTC. Translated, it gives CASSTGPNFYEQYF. The chain is built from TRBV4-1 and TRBJ2-7, with D possibly called TRBD1 or TRBD2 (5 bases each). Trimming took off 5 bases at V and 3 bases at J, with 14 bases between the two ends. The CDR3 extends over 14 amino acids. Germline V gene data show CDR1 as MGHRA and CDR2 as YSYEKL.

The genes are TRBV7-6 and TRBJ2-2; maybe TRBD2 (6 bases). CDR3 size: 16 residues. Germline values: CDR1 SGHVS, CDR2 FNYEAQ. Trimming cost V 1 base and J 1 base, with 10 bases left between them. The CDR3 nucleotides read TGTGCCAGCAGCTTAGTCGGGACTGGGAACACCGGGGAGCTGTTTTTT. Protein sequence: CASSLVGTGNTGELFF. Full variable domain (remainder filled in from reference TRBV7-6 and TRBJ2-2): GAGVSQSPRYKVTKRGQDVALRCDPISGHVSLYWYRQALGQGPEFLTYFNYEAQQDKSGLPNDRFSAERPEGSISTLTIQRTEQRDSAMYRCASSLVGTGNTGELFFGEGSRLTVL.

This clonotype showed up many times. The rearrangement uses TRBV6-5 and TRBJ1-5, with D possibly matching TRBD1 (5 bases). This CDR3 contains 16 residues. V shed 0 bases and J shed 0 bases, with 9 bases lying between them. Germline assignment: CDR1 MNHEY and CDR2 SVGAGI. CDR3 bases: TGTGCCAGCAGTTACTCGCAGGGATTTAGCAATCAGCCCCAGCATTTT. Translation gives CASSYSQGFSNQPQHF.

This clonotype was counted ten times or more. The chain carries TRBV5-1 and TRBJ1-5, with TRBD1 identical over 7 bases. V gave up 4 bases and J gave up 2 bases; unmatched junction bases: 3. The CDR3 contains 14 residues. CDR1 and CDR2 from the germline V gene are SGHRS and YFSETQ. CDR3 residues: CASSPRGGNQPQHF. CDR3 nucleotide sequence: TGCGCCAGCAGCCCCAGGGGGGGCAATCAGCCCCAGCATTTT.

This clonotype was found many times. This chain links TRBV4-1 with TRBJ2-7, with 10 nucleotides matching TRBD1. This CDR3 spans 22 amino acids. Per germline, CDR1 MGHRA and CDR2 YSYEKL. The V gene end was trimmed by 2 bases and the J gene end by 2 bases; junction bases not matched to a gene: 24. DNA of the CDR3: TGCGCCAGCAGCCAAAACTGGGGGAAAGACAGGGGGCGTCGAACCTTACCCTACGAGCAGTACTTC. Amino acid sequence: CASSQNWGKDRGRRTLPYEQYF.

This clonotype was recorded many times. This chain uses TRBV12-3 or TRBV12-4 with TRBJ2-5; 7 bases agree with TRBD2. The CDR3 has 15 amino acids. Unmatched junction bases numbered 11, after V lost 5 bases and J lost 5 bases. DNA of the CDR3: TGTGCCAGCAGTCCCCAGGCGGCGGGGGTCGAGACCCAGTACTTC. Translation gives CASSPQAAGVETQYF.

The chain combines TRBV7-2 with TRBJ2-7, with D tentatively TRBD1 (5 bases). Germline CDR1 is SGHTA and CDR2 is FQGNSA. This CDR3 has 15 amino acids. Trimming pared 2 bases from V and 7 bases from J, leaving 18 bases between. The CDR3 protein is CASSLFPGTQGEQYF. CDR3 DNA sequence: TGTGCCAGCAGCTTATTCCCAGGTACCCAGGGTGAGCAGTACTTC.

This chain links TRBV15 with TRBJ1-1; 7 nucleotides match TRBD1. Germline loops: CDR1 LNHNV, CDR2 YYDKDF (reference sequence). With V trimmed by 1 base and J by 4 bases, 6 bases remained unmatched. The CDR3 runs 15 residues. CDR3 region: CATSRASTGFTEAFF. As DNA, the CDR3 is TGTGCCACCAGCAGAGCCTCGACAGGGTTCACTGAAGCTTTCTTT.

This clonotype has a count of ten or more. This sequence joins TRBV29-1 and TRBJ2-5, with TRBD2 identical over 7 bases. Germline CDR1 SQVTM, CDR2 ANQGSEA. This CDR3 spans 11 amino acids. In DNA, the CDR3 is TGCAGTGCCGGGACTACGGAGACCCAGTACTTC. Translation: CSAGTTETQYF.

The chain couples TRBV7-6 to TRBJ2-2; no definite D call. V was pared by 0 bases and J by 1 base, with 9 bases between. Germline CDR1 reads SGHVS; CDR2 reads FNYEAQ. The CDR3 has 16 residues. The CDR3 DNA follows: TGTGCCAGCAGCTTAGCACTGTTAGGGAACACCGGGGAGCTGTTTTTT. It is translated as CASSLALLGNTGELFF. The whole variable domain, remainder taken from reference TRBV7-6 and TRBJ2-2, is GAGVSQSPRYKVTKRGQDVALRCDPISGHVSLYWYRQALGQGPEFLTYFNYEAQQDKSGLPNDRFSAERPEGSISTLTIQRTEQRDSAMYRCASSLALLGNTGELFFGEGSRLTVL.

This clonotype was counted ten times or more. V gene TRBV7-6 combines with J gene TRBJ2-7, with 7 bases lining up with TRBD2. Germline assignment: CDR1 SGHVS and CDR2 FNYEAQ. The V segment lost 3 bases and the J segment 4 bases; nucleotides outside the gene matches: 3. The CDR3 consists of 13 residues. The CDR3 DNA sequence: TGTGCCAGCAGCTTCAGGGAGGGGTACGAGCAGTACTTC. Its translation: CASSFREGYEQYF.